This T cell receptor (beta chain) originates from a study of shared clonotypes between healthy human individuals. Study in general: The study drew on a couple of women and a few men aged 18 to 49 as donors. Points from the study as a whole: Rarefaction exposed incomplete sorted-subset sequencing despite large depth.

The CDR3 totals 16 residues. The V end lost 3 bases, the J end lost 3 bases, and 17 bases lay between the germline ends. Germline V CDR1 and CDR2: KGHSH, LQKENI. Sorted-subset replicate PCR reactions contained around 220 ng DNA, corresponding to 29,000 or so T cell genomes. Profiling relied on immunoSEQ multiplex PCR, and the TCRdb table lists in-frame clones only, not all of them. The table lists over a million clones, approximately 98% of them singletons. A word on this clone: Its matching antigen is unknown.

Sequenced material: naive CD4+ T cells sorted from blood. Subset given: CD45RA+ positively selected. This sequence originates from a man aged 25 to 40 in good health. The chain links TRBV18 to TRBJ2-5, with a tentative D call TRBD2 (6 bases). In nucleotides, the CDR3 is TGTGCCAGCTCACCCATCGCGGGATCGCTAGAAGAGACCCAGTACTTC. This sequence encodes CASSPIAGSLEETQYF.